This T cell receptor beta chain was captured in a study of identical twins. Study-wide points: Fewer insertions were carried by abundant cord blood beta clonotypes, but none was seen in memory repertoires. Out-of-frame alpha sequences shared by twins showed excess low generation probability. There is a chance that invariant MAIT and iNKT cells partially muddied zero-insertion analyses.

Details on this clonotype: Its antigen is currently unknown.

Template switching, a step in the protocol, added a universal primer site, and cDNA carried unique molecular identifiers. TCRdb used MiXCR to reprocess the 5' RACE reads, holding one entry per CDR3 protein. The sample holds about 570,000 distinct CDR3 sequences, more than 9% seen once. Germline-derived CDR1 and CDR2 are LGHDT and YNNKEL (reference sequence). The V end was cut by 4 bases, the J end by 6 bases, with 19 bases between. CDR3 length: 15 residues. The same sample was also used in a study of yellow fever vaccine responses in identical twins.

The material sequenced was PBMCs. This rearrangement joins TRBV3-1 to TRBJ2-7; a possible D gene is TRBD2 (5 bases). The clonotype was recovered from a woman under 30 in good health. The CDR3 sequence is CASSPRAGTAVEQYF. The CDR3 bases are TGTGCCAGCAGCCCTAGGGCGGGTACGGCCGTCGAGCAGTACTTC.